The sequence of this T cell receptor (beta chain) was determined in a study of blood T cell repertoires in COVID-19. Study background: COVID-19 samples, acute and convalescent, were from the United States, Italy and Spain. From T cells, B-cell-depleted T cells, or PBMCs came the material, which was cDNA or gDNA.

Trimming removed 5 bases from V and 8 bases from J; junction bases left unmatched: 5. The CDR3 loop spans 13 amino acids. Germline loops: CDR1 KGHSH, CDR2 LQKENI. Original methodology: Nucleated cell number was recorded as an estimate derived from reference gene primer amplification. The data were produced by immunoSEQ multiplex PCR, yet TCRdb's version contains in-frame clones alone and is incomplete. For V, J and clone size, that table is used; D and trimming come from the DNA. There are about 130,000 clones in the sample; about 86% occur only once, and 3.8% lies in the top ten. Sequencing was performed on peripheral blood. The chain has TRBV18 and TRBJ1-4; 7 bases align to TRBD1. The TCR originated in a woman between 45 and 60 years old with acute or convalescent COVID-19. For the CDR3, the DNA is TGTGCCAGCTCATTAGGGACAGTGGAAAAACTGTTTTTT. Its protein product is CASSLGTVEKLFF.